A selection of T cell receptor beta chains follows, all from one sample in a study of T cell repertoires in cytomegalovirus infection. TCRdb independently ran MiXCR on the reads; one entry per CDR3 protein. The table records 200,000 to 300,000 distinct CDR3 sequences, around an eighth of them present only once. What was sequenced was PBMCs. These receptors were collected from a human donor in good health (CMV status not recorded). Some clones in this sample may be carry-over from other donors' samples. CDR3s include the opening cysteine and the closing phenylalanine or tryptophan. Each record gives: CDR3 DNA, CDR3 protein, D gene, CDR3 length, V gene, J gene, clone size. A D gene is named only where the DNA matches it firmly. Clone size is given for some rows only: seen once, a few or many times, or a class if the clone is expanded.

CDR3nt: TGCGCCAGCAGCCAAGTAACTAGTTATGAGCAGTTCTTC; CDR3aa: CASSQVTSYEQFF; d_gene: .; len: 13; v_gene: TRBV4-1; j_gene: TRBJ2-1; abundance: .
CDR3nt: TGTGCCAGCAGTGAATACCGTGGAACTAATGAAAAACTGTTTTTT; CDR3aa: CASSEYRGTNEKLFF; d_gene: .; len: 15; v_gene: TRBV25-1; j_gene: TRBJ1-4; abundance: .
CDR3nt: TGTGCCAGTAGTTCTATCAGCGGGGGGGCCACAGATACGCAGTATTTT; CDR3aa: CASSSISGGATDTQYF; d_gene: TRBD2; len: 16; v_gene: TRBV19; j_gene: TRBJ2-3; abundance: .
CDR3nt: TGTGCCACCAGCAGAAACCGGGACAGATTCAATCAGCCCCAGCATTTT; CDR3aa: CATSRNRDRFNQPQHF; d_gene: TRBD1; len: 16; v_gene: TRBV15; j_gene: TRBJ1-5; abundance: many
CDR3nt: TGCAGCGTTGGGTTACGGGGGGGCGGTCGGGAGACCCAGTACTTC; CDR3aa: CSVGLRGGGRETQYF; d_gene: TRBD2; len: 15; v_gene: TRBV29-1; j_gene: TRBJ2-5; abundance: few
CDR3nt: TGTGCCAGCAGCTCACCCCGGGACATTTCTTTAGCCAAAAACATTCAGTACTTC; CDR3aa: CASSSPRDISLAKNIQYF; d_gene: .; len: 18; v_gene: TRBV7-9; j_gene: TRBJ2-4; abundance: many
CDR3nt: TGTGCCAGCAAGGGTGGTGGTCCAGATACGCAGTATTTT; CDR3aa: CASKGGGPDTQYF; d_gene: .; len: 13; v_gene: TRBV7-2; j_gene: TRBJ2-3; abundance: many
CDR3nt: TGCGCCAGCAGCTACGGGACTAGCGGCGAGACCCAGTACTTC; CDR3aa: CASSYGTSGETQYF; d_gene: TRBD2; len: 14; v_gene: TRBV5-1; j_gene: TRBJ2-5; abundance: few
CDR3nt: TGTGCCAGCACCCCGGGACATCAGAACACTGAAGCTTTCTTT; CDR3aa: CASTPGHQNTEAFF; d_gene: .; len: 14; v_gene: TRBV7-2; j_gene: TRBJ1-1; abundance: many
CDR3nt: TGTGCCAGCATGCACCCGGGACAGTCGAGTTCACCCCTCCACTTT; CDR3aa: CASMHPGQSSSPLHF; d_gene: TRBD1; len: 15; v_gene: TRBV6-6; j_gene: TRBJ1-6; abundance: few
CDR3nt: TGTGCCAGCAGTGCCGACATTTGGGAGCATTTT; CDR3aa: CASSADIWEHF; d_gene: .; len: 11; v_gene: TRBV5-6; j_gene: TRBJ1-5; abundance: many
CDR3nt: TGCGCCAGCAGCCGCGCTAGACCTACTACAGGGGATGAGCAGTTCTTC; CDR3aa: CASSRARPTTGDEQFF; d_gene: TRBD1; len: 16; v_gene: TRBV5-1; j_gene: TRBJ2-1; abundance: few
CDR3nt: TGTGCCAGCAGCCCGGACCGGTACGAGCAGTACTTC; CDR3aa: CASSPDRYEQYF; d_gene: .; len: 12; v_gene: TRBV7-2; j_gene: TRBJ2-7; abundance: many
CDR3nt: TGTGCCAGCAGTCGCTATAGCGGGAGTGAAGAGACCCAGTACTTC; CDR3aa: CASSRYSGSEETQYF; d_gene: TRBD2; len: 15; v_gene: TRBV28; j_gene: TRBJ2-5; abundance: many
CDR3nt: TGTGCCAGCAGTCCTAACAGGGGGGCTAACACTGAAGCTTTCTTT; CDR3aa: CASSPNRGANTEAFF; d_gene: TRBD1; len: 15; v_gene: TRBV28; j_gene: TRBJ1-1; abundance: many
CDR3nt: TGTGCCAGCTCACCCACGGACAGGCTTAGCAATCAGCCCCAGCATTTT; CDR3aa: CASSPTDRLSNQPQHF; d_gene: TRBD1; len: 16; v_gene: TRBV18; j_gene: TRBJ1-5; abundance: few
CDR3nt: TGTGCCAGCAGCCAAAATCCGGGACAGGGAGGAGGTGAGCAGTTCTTC; CDR3aa: CASSQNPGQGGGEQFF; d_gene: TRBD1; len: 16; v_gene: TRBV3-1; j_gene: TRBJ2-1; abundance: few
CDR3nt: TGTGCCAGCAGCCAAGGGCTAGCGAAACTAGGCAATGAGCAGTTCTTC; CDR3aa: CASSQGLAKLGNEQFF; d_gene: .; len: 16; v_gene: TRBV3-1; j_gene: TRBJ2-1; abundance: few
CDR3nt: TGTGCCAGCAGCTCTACTCAGGGAAGGGGGCCAGATACGCAGTATTTT; CDR3aa: CASSSTQGRGPDTQYF; d_gene: TRBD1; len: 16; v_gene: TRBV7-2; j_gene: TRBJ2-3; abundance: many
CDR3nt: TGCAGTGCTTTCTCGGGAGCGGGGGGAGGTGATACGCAGTATTTT; CDR3aa: CSAFSGAGGGDTQYF; d_gene: TRBD2; len: 15; v_gene: TRBV20-1; j_gene: TRBJ2-3; abundance: many
CDR3nt: TGTGCCAGTAGTCAGGAGGGGGTGAACTATGGCTACACCTTC; CDR3aa: CASSQEGVNYGYTF; d_gene: .; len: 14; v_gene: TRBV19; j_gene: TRBJ1-2; abundance: many
CDR3nt: TGTGCCACTCAGGGAGACGTTGAGCAGTTCTTC; CDR3aa: CATQGDVEQFF; d_gene: .; len: 11; v_gene: TRBV7-9; j_gene: TRBJ2-1; abundance: many
CDR3nt: TGTGCCAGCAGCTTAGAAAAACAGAACTATGGCTACACCTTC; CDR3aa: CASSLEKQNYGYTF; d_gene: .; len: 14; v_gene: TRBV7-2; j_gene: TRBJ1-2; abundance: many
CDR3nt: TGTGCCAGCGGACCCGAGACAGGGCGTGAAGCTTTCTTT; CDR3aa: CASGPETGREAFF; d_gene: TRBD1; len: 13; v_gene: TRBV7-2; j_gene: TRBJ1-1; abundance: many
CDR3nt: TGTGCCAGCAGCTTAACGGGACAGGAACCCTCCTACGAGCAGTACTTC; CDR3aa: CASSLTGQEPSYEQYF; d_gene: TRBD1; len: 16; v_gene: TRBV7-3; j_gene: TRBJ2-7; abundance: many
CDR3nt: TGTGCCAGCTCACCACGCACGAGTTCTAGCGGGGGGCAAGAGACCCAGTACTTC; CDR3aa: CASSPRTSSSGGQETQYF; d_gene: TRBD2; len: 18; v_gene: TRBV18; j_gene: TRBJ2-5; abundance: few
CDR3nt: TGTGCCAGCAGGAGACTAGCGGGGGGTCACCAAGAGACCCAGTACTTC; CDR3aa: CASRRLAGGHQETQYF; d_gene: TRBD2; len: 16; v_gene: TRBV2; j_gene: TRBJ2-5; abundance: many
CDR3nt: TGTGCCAGCAGCTCGACAGGGTGGGGGCAAGAGACCCAGTACTTC; CDR3aa: CASSSTGWGQETQYF; d_gene: TRBD1; len: 15; v_gene: TRBV7-2; j_gene: TRBJ2-5; abundance: many
CDR3nt: TGTGCCAGCAGCCCACTAGCGGGGGGTACAGATACGCAGTATTTT; CDR3aa: CASSPLAGGTDTQYF; d_gene: TRBD2; len: 15; v_gene: TRBV7-3; j_gene: TRBJ2-3; abundance: many
CDR3nt: TGCAGCGTTGGGGGGGCTAGCACAGATACGCAGTATTTT; CDR3aa: CSVGGASTDTQYF; d_gene: .; len: 13; v_gene: TRBV29-1; j_gene: TRBJ2-3; abundance: many
CDR3nt: TGTGCCAGCAGTCTCCCCGGGGTTGGCACTGAAGCTTTCTTT; CDR3aa: CASSLPGVGTEAFF; d_gene: .; len: 14; v_gene: TRBV6-2/TRBV6-3; j_gene: TRBJ1-1; abundance: .
CDR3nt: TGTGCCAGCAGTGAAGGGGTTAGCTCCTACAATGAGCAGTTCTTC; CDR3aa: CASSEGVSSYNEQFF; d_gene: .; len: 15; v_gene: TRBV6-1; j_gene: TRBJ2-1; abundance: many
CDR3nt: TGCGCCAGCAGCTCTTACCGACAGGGGGCAGGCACTGAAGCTTTCTTT; CDR3aa: CASSSYRQGAGTEAFF; d_gene: TRBD1; len: 16; v_gene: TRBV5-1; j_gene: TRBJ1-1; abundance: .
CDR3nt: TGCAGCGTTGGAAGGGAAACGAACACCGGGGAGCTGTTTTTT; CDR3aa: CSVGRETNTGELFF; d_gene: .; len: 14; v_gene: TRBV29-1; j_gene: TRBJ2-2; abundance: .
CDR3nt: TGTGCCAGCAGCTTACTGACTGATTTCGCCTATGAGCAGTTCTTC; CDR3aa: CASSLLTDFAYEQFF; d_gene: .; len: 15; v_gene: TRBV7-8; j_gene: TRBJ2-1; abundance: many
CDR3nt: TGTGCCAGCCGACTCAGGGAGGGAGGAAACACCATATATTTT; CDR3aa: CASRLREGGNTIYF; d_gene: .; len: 14; v_gene: TRBV19; j_gene: TRBJ1-3; abundance: many
CDR3nt: TGTGCCAGCAGCGGAAGGACTAGCGCCAATGAGCAGTTCTTC; CDR3aa: CASSGRTSANEQFF; d_gene: TRBD2; len: 14; v_gene: TRBV7-6; j_gene: TRBJ2-1; abundance: .
CDR3nt: TGTGCCATCAGTGAAAACAGGAACAATCAGCCCCAGCATTTT; CDR3aa: CAISENRNNQPQHF; d_gene: .; len: 14; v_gene: TRBV10-3; j_gene: TRBJ1-5; abundance: many
CDR3nt: TGTGCCAGCAGCACCGACGTCTGGACAGGGGGCTACGAGCAGTACTTC; CDR3aa: CASSTDVWTGGYEQYF; d_gene: TRBD1; len: 16; v_gene: TRBV5-4; j_gene: TRBJ2-7; abundance: many
CDR3nt: TGTGCCAGCAGTTTCGGACAGAATCTTTTCGGAACTGAAGCTTTCTTT; CDR3aa: CASSFGQNLFGTEAFF; d_gene: .; len: 16; v_gene: TRBV12-3/TRBV12-4; j_gene: TRBJ1-1; abundance: many
CDR3nt: TGTGCCAGCAGCTTAGATGGGACAGGGAGCTCCATGATCTTC; CDR3aa: CASSLDGTGSSMIF; d_gene: TRBD1; len: 14; v_gene: TRBV7-2; j_gene: TRBJ2-1; abundance: many
CDR3nt: TGTGCCAGCAGCTTGCCTCTAGCGGGAGGAACAGATACGCAGTATTTT; CDR3aa: CASSLPLAGGTDTQYF; d_gene: TRBD2; len: 16; v_gene: TRBV7-2; j_gene: TRBJ2-3; abundance: many
CDR3nt: TGTGCCAGCAGTAAGGCGAATGAGCAGTTCTTC; CDR3aa: CASSKANEQFF; d_gene: .; len: 11; v_gene: TRBV14; j_gene: TRBJ2-1; abundance: .
CDR3nt: TGTGCCAGTACCCTGGGCTCATTCCCGAACACTGAAGCTTTCTTT; CDR3aa: CASTLGSFPNTEAFF; d_gene: .; len: 15; v_gene: TRBV19; j_gene: TRBJ1-1; abundance: few
CDR3nt: TGTGCCAGCACCCGCTCGGGGATTGACGAGCAGTACTTC; CDR3aa: CASTRSGIDEQYF; d_gene: .; len: 13; v_gene: TRBV28; j_gene: TRBJ2-7; abundance: .
CDR3nt: TGTGCCAGCAGTTACTCTGGCAGCCCCTCCTACAATGAGCAGTTCTTC; CDR3aa: CASSYSGSPSYNEQFF; d_gene: .; len: 16; v_gene: TRBV6-2/TRBV6-3; j_gene: TRBJ2-1; abundance: many
CDR3nt: TGTGCCAGCAGCCCCCCAGGGGTGAGGAAGACCCAGTACTTC; CDR3aa: CASSPPGVRKTQYF; d_gene: .; len: 14; v_gene: TRBV5-6; j_gene: TRBJ2-5; abundance: .
CDR3nt: TGTGCCAGCAGTTTGCAAGGACAGGGTCGGTCGAGCACAGATACGCAGTATTTT; CDR3aa: CASSLQGQGRSSTDTQYF; d_gene: TRBD1; len: 18; v_gene: TRBV28; j_gene: TRBJ2-3; abundance: .